This T cell receptor (beta chain) was captured by sequencing in a study of early T cells in non-severe SARS-CoV-2 infection. This clonotype was observed many times. The protocol attached unique molecular identifiers to individual cDNA molecules. TCRdb fed the 5' RACE reads into MiXCR, producing one record per CDR3 protein. There are about 26,000 distinct CDR3 sequences in the sample; 4.4% occur only once, and roughly 11% lies in the top ten. The specimen was whole blood. The TCR originated in an adult who was a healthcare worker with PCR-confirmed SARS-CoV-2 infection or an uninfected control (not recorded which).

CDR3 amino acids: CASSLEGRNTYEQYV. CDR3 in DNA: TGTGCCAGCAGCTTAGAAGGACGGAACACCTACGAGCAGTACGTC. J is TRBJ2-7 and V is TRBV11-1; D is undetermined. V lost 1 base to trimming and J lost 2 bases, with 12 bases between them. Germline V gives CDR1 SGHAT, CDR2 FQDESV (reference sequence). The CDR3 consists of 15 residues.